The 32 T cell receptor beta chains below all came from one sample that was sequenced in a study of T cells in Graves' hyperthyroidism and ophthalmopathy (dated by TCRdb to between 2018 and 2021). Library construction relied on multiplex PCR. TCRdb lists the instrument as Illumina HiSeq 2000. Amplification of TCR beta CDR3 regions was carried out from RNA transcripts. For the first round of RT-PCR on the TCR CDR3, the HTBI primer set was used together with the Qiagen OneStep RT-PCR kit. TCRdb reprocessed the public reads (quality trimming at Q25 with fastp, clone calling with MiXCR) and kept in-frame beta chains. For every CDR3 protein sequence, its rows merge into one entry that carries the most common genes and DNA. The sample table records about 700,000 distinct CDR3 sequences; nearly 45% of these occur just once. 7% to 7.5% of the sample lies in the top ten. The sequenced sample was peripheral blood or thyroid tissue (not recorded which). The receptors originated from an adult man with Graves' disease, either hyperthyroidism or ophthalmopathy (not recorded which).

The rearrangement joins TRBV11-2 to TRBJ1-2; TRBD1 aligns across 7 bases. The CDR3 has 16 residues. Germline V gene lookup returns CDR1 SGHAT and CDR2 FQNNGV. Trimming removed 3 bases from V and 2 bases from J; junction bases left unmatched: 9. CDR3: CASSFDGTAKNYGYTF. CDR3 DNA: TGTGCCAGCAGCTTTGATGGGACAGCGAAGAACTATGGCTACACCTTC.

The rearrangement uses TRBV24-1 and TRBJ1-5, with D possibly matching TRBD1 (6 bases). The CDR3 contains 14 residues. V was cut by 5 bases and J by 4 bases, with 11 bases left in between. Germline V lookup: CDR1 KGHDR, CDR2 SFDVKD. CDR3 sequence (DNA): TGTGCCACCAGTGGAACACAGGGAAATCAGCCCCAGCATTTT. It translates to CATSGTQGNQPQHF.

A remark on this clonotype: A much larger clone sits a single nucleotide away, making a read error possible. This chain uses TRBV9 with TRBJ2-5, with 13 bases lining up with TRBD2. Looked up from germline, CDR1 is SGDLS and CDR2 is YYNGEE. This CDR3 contains 16 residues. The CDR3, as DNA: TGTGCCAGCAGCGCACTAGCGGGAGGGGGCGTGGAGACCCATTACTTC. Its translation: CASSALAGGGVETHYF.

Remarks on this clonotype: Just one base apart from a much larger clone, this may be a read error. The chain couples TRBV29-1 to TRBJ1-2; 9 nucleotides align to TRBD1. Germline values: CDR1 SQVTM, CDR2 ANQGSEA. V lost 7 bases, J lost 4 bases, and 10 bases stayed unmatched. There are 14 residues in the CDR3. CDR3 loop: CSGDKGTGLYGYTF. The CDR3 DNA reads TGCAGCGGTGATAAGGGGACAGGGCTCTATGGCTACACCTTC.

The sample holds many counts of this clonotype. The genes are TRBV2 and TRBJ1-6; D gene ambiguous. This CDR3 comprises 13 residues. Germline V gene data show CDR1 as SNHLY and CDR2 as FYNNEI. Trimming pared 7 bases from V and 5 bases from J, leaving 9 bases between. The CDR3 DNA follows: TGTGCCAGCAAGGCAGTACATAATTCACCCCTCCACTTT. Translation: CASKAVHNSPLHF.

This sequence joins TRBV10-3 and TRBJ1-1; the D gene is possibly TRBD1 (5 bases). The CDR3 totals 14 residues. Trimming took off 0 bases at V and 1 base at J, with 6 bases between the two ends. In germline, CDR1 is ENHRY, CDR2 SYGVKD. The CDR3 DNA follows: TGTGCCATCAGTGAGTCAGGGGAGAACACTGAAGCTTTCTTT. It yields the protein CAISESGENTEAFF.

The chain recombines TRBV12-3 or TRBV12-4 with TRBJ1-4; TRBD1 aligns across 8 bases. This CDR3 spans 14 amino acids. Trimming took 1 base from V and 6 from J; bases not matched to a gene: 1. The CDR3: CASSLGTGYEKLFF. The DNA of the CDR3 is TGTGCCAGCAGTTTAGGGACAGGGTATGAAAAACTGTTTTTT.

Notes on this clonotype: Given a much more abundant clone one base away, this may be a read error. The chain couples TRBV7-9 to TRBJ1-1; 7 bases fit TRBD1. Germline V CDR1 and CDR2: SEHNR, FQNEAQ (reference sequence). The CDR3 extends over 15 amino acids. The CDR3 sequence: CASSPQTGPNTEASF. The CDR3 DNA follows: TGTGCCAGCAGCCCGCAGACAGGGCCGAACACTGAAGCTTCCTTT.

The count of this clonotype is one. It may be a read error: a sequence one base away is much more abundant. The chain uses TRBV12-3 or TRBV12-4 and TRBJ1-2; no clear D gene. With 5 bases removed from V and 7 bases from J, the gap between germline ends came to 11 bases. The CDR3 has 12 residues. The CDR3 nucleotides read TGTGCCAGCAGTATTGCGGACTGTGGCTACACCTTC. It codes for CASSIADCGYTF.

The chain carries TRBV7-9 and TRBJ1-3; D is possibly TRBD1 (6 bases). Deletions cut 5 bases from V and 1 base from J, with 15 bases between. The CDR3 totals 16 residues. CDR1 is SEHNR, CDR2 FQNEAQ, per germline (reference sequence). Here the CDR3 DNA reads TGTGCCAGCAGCCCCCGATCAGGGGTTTCTGGAAACACCATATATTTT. It codes for CASSPRSGVSGNTIYF.

A note on this clonotype: Germline is not matched at one junction end, which may reflect a read error. The chain recombines TRBV10-3 with TRBJ2-5; a possible D gene is TRBD1 (5 bases). This CDR3 has 14 amino acids. From germline, CDR1 is ENHRY and CDR2 SYGVKD. In DNA form, the CDR3 reads TGTGCCAGCAGTGAAGGGGCAGGCCCCGAGACCCAGTACTTC. It encodes CASSEGAGPETQYF.

This chain connects TRBV19 to TRBJ1-5; D uncertain. V was trimmed by 7 bases and J by 4 bases, leaving 8 bases between them. The CDR3 is made up of 12 amino acids. Germline V gives CDR1 LNHDA, CDR2 SQIVND (reference sequence). In DNA form, the CDR3 reads TGTGCCAGTACTCAGGCAAATCAGCCCCAGCATTTT. Its translation is CASTQANQPQHF.

V and J are TRBV5-1 and TRBJ2-5; 10 positions match TRBD2. CDR3 length: 14 residues. CDR1 SGHRS and CDR2 YFSETQ come from the germline V gene. After removal of 4 bases from V and 4 bases from J, the junction contained 4 bases not matched to a gene. The CDR3 reads CASSIAGGGETQYF. In nucleotides, the CDR3 is TGCGCCAGCAGCATAGCGGGGGGAGGAGAGACCCAGTACTTC.

V and J are TRBV7-8 and TRBJ2-7, with TRBD1 matching over 8 bases. The CDR3 consists of 14 residues. Trimming at V came to 5 bases and at J to 2 bases, leaving 5 bases not matched to a gene. Germline-derived CDR1 and CDR2 are SGHVS and FQNEAQ. Written as DNA, the CDR3 is TGTGCCAGCAGCCACGACAGGGGTCCCTACGAGCAGTACTTC. As protein: CASSHDRGPYEQYF.

The chain joins TRBV24-1 to TRBJ2-7; tentatively, D is TRBD2 (5 bases). There are 13 residues in the CDR3. Germline CDR1 and CDR2: KGHDR and SFDVKD. The germline V and J ends were trimmed by 6 bases and 4 bases, with 12 bases remaining between them. In DNA, the CDR3 is TGTGCCACCAGTCCCGCTGGGGAGTACGAGCAGTACTTC. This sequence encodes CATSPAGEYEQYF.

This clonotype was counted many times. The rearrangement joins TRBV2 to TRBJ1-2; no clear D. V gave up 8 bases and J gave up 5 bases, with 12 bases separating them. Germline CDR1 reads SNHLY; CDR2 reads FYNNEI. The CDR3 extends over 12 amino acids. DNA for the CDR3: TGTGCCAGCCACGACGGAACTTATGGCTACACCTTC. It is translated as CASHDGTYGYTF.

The sample holds many counts of this clonotype. The chain employs TRBV9 and TRBJ1-2; D is unclear. From germline, CDR1 is SGDLS and CDR2 YYNGEE. V was trimmed by 0 bases and J by 1 base, leaving 7 bases between them. The CDR3 runs 14 residues. CDR3 loop: CASSVGADNYGYTF. The CDR3 nucleotides read TGTGCCAGCAGCGTAGGGGCAGATAACTATGGCTACACCTTC.

V usage is TRBV7-8 and J usage is TRBJ2-5; 9 bases map to TRBD2. V was pared by 5 bases and J by 9 bases, with 16 bases of the junction left unmatched. The CDR3 loop spans 16 amino acids. Germline-derived CDR1 and CDR2 are SGHVS and FQNEAQ. The CDR3 DNA sequence: TGTGCCAGCAGCCCCGGCCTAGCGGGACTTGGGTTGGCCCAGTACTTC. This translates into CASSPGLAGLGLAQYF.

The chain employs TRBV29-1 and TRBJ1-1, with TRBD1 as a possible D gene (5 bases). V dropped 6 bases and J dropped 1 base, with 12 bases sitting between them. Germline V lookup: CDR1 SQVTM, CDR2 ANQGSEA. This CDR3 is 13 amino acids long. This CDR3 reads CSVLGRGNTEAFF. DNA for the CDR3: TGCAGCGTATTGGGACGGGGGAACACTGAAGCTTTCTTT.

This clonotype was seen many times. This rearrangement joins TRBV2 to TRBJ2-7; D is ambiguous. The CDR3 sequence is 11 residues long. Looked up from germline, CDR1 is SNHLY and CDR2 is FYNNEI. Trimming shortened V by 1 base and J by 6 bases, and 4 bases separated the two germline ends. CDR3 amino acids: CASSEVVEQYF. CDR3 in DNA: TGTGCCAGCAGTGAAGTGGTCGAGCAGTACTTC.

This clonotype was detected only once. The J gene is TRBJ2-6, the V gene TRBV7-9; 8 bases line up with TRBD1. The CDR3 has 15 residues. Germline trimming cut 3 bases from V and 2 bases from J; bases unmatched to any gene: 0. In germline, CDR1 is SEHNR, CDR2 FQNEAQ (reference sequence). The CDR3 DNA sequence: TGTGCCAGCAGCTTCAGGGGGCCTGGGGCCAACGTCCTGACTTTC. As protein: CASSFRGPGANVLTF.

The chain recombines TRBV29-1 with TRBJ2-5, with 7 bases that match TRBD1. The CDR3 has 14 residues. V dropped 6 bases and J dropped 3; count of bases not matched to a gene: 10. Germline V gives CDR1 SQVTM, CDR2 ANQGSEA. CDR3 nucleotides: TGCAGCGTCATCACAGGGGTTAATGAAGAGACCCAGTACTTC. It is translated as CSVITGVNEETQYF.

This chain links TRBV19 with TRBJ2-2; unclear D gene. The V gene's germline CDR1 is LNHDA and CDR2 SQIVND (reference sequence). The CDR3 runs to 13 residues. V lost 2 bases and J lost 5, with 6 bases in between. The CDR3 sequence is CASSILDTGELFF. The CDR3 DNA is TGTGCCAGTAGTATACTAGATACCGGGGAGCTGTTTTTT.

This clonotype appeared a few times. The chain employs TRBV19 and TRBJ1-4, with no clear D. V was clipped by 7 bases and J by 0 bases, with 9 bases between them. The CDR3 contains 14 residues. Per the germline V gene, CDR1 is LNHDA and CDR2 is SQIVND (reference sequence). The CDR3 DNA reads TGTGCCAGTAAGGAAACAGCAACTAATGAAAAACTGTTTTTT. Its protein is CASKETATNEKLFF. Complete variable domain (other parts from reference TRBV19 and TRBJ1-4): DGGITQSPKYLFRKEGQNVTLSCEQNLNHDAMYWYRQDPGQGLRLIYYSQIVNDFQKGDIAEGYSVSREKKESFPLTVTSAQKNPTAFYLCASKETATNEKLFFGSGTQLSVL.

The rearrangement uses TRBV15 and TRBJ2-5; the D gene could be TRBD1 or TRBD2 (6 bases each). Deletions cut 0 bases from V and 4 bases from J, with 12 bases between. CDR3 length equals 15 residues. Germline CDR1 and CDR2: LNHNV and YYDKDF (reference sequence). The CDR3, as DNA: TGTGCCACCAGCAGAGATGGGGGGCAATTAGAGACCCAGTACTTC. Protein sequence: CATSRDGGQLETQYF.

On this clonotype itself: At one end, the junction sequence differs from germline, possibly due to a read error. The chain uses TRBV5-1 and TRBJ1-2; no clear D. Germline V lookup: CDR1 SGHRS, CDR2 YFSETQ. The CDR3 consists of 16 residues. CDR3 residues: CASSQDPRGSNYGYTF. The CDR3 region has the DNA TGTGCCAGCAGCCAAGATCCACGCGGGTCGAACTATGGCTACACCTTC.

This clonotype was seen at least ten times. The V call is TRBV10-2, the J call TRBJ1-1; a weak D match, TRBD1 (5 bases). The V gene lost 7 bases and the J gene lost 1 base, with 10 bases spanning the gap. The CDR3 length is 13 residues. Per the germline V gene, CDR1 is WSHSY and CDR2 is SAAADI. The CDR3: CASTDSPNTEAFF. CDR3 bases: TGCGCCAGCACTGACAGCCCGAACACTGAAGCTTTCTTT.

This clonotype was seen a handful of times. This chain's CDR3 is CASSWGQGRETQYF. For the CDR3, the DNA is TGCGCCAGCAGCTGGGGACAGGGCAGAGAGACCCAGTACTTC. The V gene is TRBV5-1, the J gene TRBJ2-5; 9 positions match TRBD1. There are 14 residues in the CDR3. The V segment lost 3 bases and the J segment 4 bases; nucleotides outside the gene matches: 4. The germline V gene encodes CDR1 SGHRS and CDR2 YFSETQ.

This chain uses TRBV7-8 with TRBJ1-6, with D possibly TRBD1 on 6 matching bases. The CDR3 covers 15 residues. The germline V and J ends were trimmed by 2 bases and 9 bases, with 14 bases remaining between them. The germline CDR1 and CDR2 sequences are SGHVS and FQNEAQ. The chain's CDR3 is CASSLRAGASSPLHF. In DNA, the CDR3 is TGTGCCAGCAGCTTAAGAGCGGGGGCGAGTTCACCCCTCCACTTT.

This clonotype was detected ten times or more. V gene TRBV12-3 or TRBV12-4 combines with J gene TRBJ1-3, with D uncertain. V shed 2 bases and J shed 1 base, with 6 bases lying between them. The CDR3 spans 14 residues. The CDR3 coding sequence is TGTGCCAGCAGTTTAAGTGCGTCTGGAAACACCATATATTTT. It encodes CASSLSASGNTIYF.

This clonotype has at least ten counts. The chain combines TRBV10-3 with TRBJ2-7; 7 bases align to TRBD2. V was pared by 2 bases and J by 3 bases, with 7 bases of the junction left unmatched. The CDR3 covers 15 residues. Per the germline V gene, CDR1 is ENHRY and CDR2 is SYGVKD. Written as DNA, the CDR3 is TGTGCCATCAGTGAGGGGCTCACTAGCGACTACGAGCAGTACTTC. The encoded protein is CAISEGLTSDYEQYF.

This clonotype has only one observation. The V call is TRBV7-9, the J call TRBJ2-5; no firm D call. Germline V gene sequence: CDR1 SEHNR, CDR2 FQNEAQ (reference sequence). Between the trimmed V and J ends, which lost 5 bases and 1 base, there was a span of 14 bases. This CDR3 region has 15 residues. CDR3 in DNA: TGTGCCAGCAGCCCCTGGCCCGGGTCCCAAGAGACCCAGTACTTC. It translates to CASSPWPGSQETQYF. The full variable domain, in which reference TRBV7-9 and TRBJ2-5 provide the parts outside the CDR3, is DTGVSQNPRHKITKRGQNVTFRCDPISEHNRLYWYRQTLGQGPEFLTYFQNEAQLEKSRLLSDRFSAERPKGSFSTLEIQRTEQGDSAMYLCASSPWPGSQETQYFGPGTRLLVL.